This is a list of T cell receptor beta chains from one sample in a study of T-cell reconstitution after alpha-beta-depleted transplantation in children. TCRdb redid the calling of the PCR reads with MiXCR, one entry per CDR3 protein. Among around 960,000 distinct CDR3 sequences listed, about 29% were seen once. The source was PBMCs, mostly from graft donor cells, collected 360 days after TCRalphabeta/CD19-depleted stem cell transplant. These receptors were taken from a boy younger than two who had a stem cell transplant for SCID, so the T cells may come from the graft donor. The CDR3 runs from the conserved cysteine through the conserved F or W. A D gene is named only where the DNA matches it firmly. The listing skips clone size in some rows; elsewhere it reads once, few, many or a size class.

abundance	v_gene	j_gene	d_gene	CDR3nt	CDR3aa
few	TRBV10-3	TRBJ2-3	-	TGTGCCATCAGTGAGGCACGGGGCTTAGGAGATACGCAGTATTTT	CAISEARGLGDTQYF
few	TRBV24-1	TRBJ2-5	-	TGTGCCACCAGTGATCTTCAGGGTGGGGAGACCCAGTACTTC	CATSDLQGGETQYF
once	TRBV7-6	TRBJ2-5	TRBD2	TGTGCCAGCAGCTTAGCGGGTACTAGCGGGGGAGAGACCCAGTACTTC	CASSLAGTSGGETQYF
-	TRBV5-1	TRBJ2-1	-	TGCGCCAGCAGCTTGGCGGTGGGGGCGCGGGGTTACAATGAGCAGTTCTTC	CASSLAVGARGYNEQFF
-	TRBV15	TRBJ2-7	-	TGTGCCACCAGCAGACGGACGAGGGTAAGGGCCTACGAGCAGTACTTC	CATSRRTRVRAYEQYF
-	TRBV18	TRBJ2-1	-	TGTGCCAGCTCACCACCGGGTGTCAATGAGCAGTTCTTC	CASSPPGVNEQFF
few	TRBV12-3/TRBV12-4	TRBJ2-7	TRBD1	TGTGCCAGCAGGGGGACAGGGAAGGGCGACGAGCAGTACTTC	CASRGTGKGDEQYF
-	TRBV6-5	TRBJ2-7	TRBD1	TGTGCCAGCAGTTACACCGGGACAGTTGTAGTGTACGAGCAGTACTTC	CASSYTGTVVVYEQYF
many	TRBV5-1	TRBJ1-1	TRBD1	TGCGCCAGCAGCTTGGGACAGGGGGCCAACACTGAAGCTTTCTTT	CASSLGQGANTEAFF
-	TRBV11-2	TRBJ2-5	TRBD2	TGTGCCAGCAGCTTAGGGACTAGCGGGCCTCAAGAGACCCAGTACTTC	CASSLGTSGPQETQYF
few	TRBV5-1	TRBJ1-2	-	TGCGCCAGCAGCTTGGGCGGACGGAAATATGGCTACACCTTC	CASSLGGRKYGYTF
-	TRBV10-1	TRBJ2-3	TRBD1	TGCGCCAGCAGTGAGATGCGGACAGGGGGCGGAAAGACAGATACGCAGTATTTT	CASSEMRTGGGKTDTQYF
many	TRBV11-2	TRBJ2-3	TRBD2	TGTGCCAGCAGCTCCCATTTTCTAGCGGGGGGAGTAAGCACAGATACGCAGTATTTT	CASSSHFLAGGVSTDTQYF
-	TRBV11-2	TRBJ1-2	-	TGTGCCAGCAGCTTAGTGGGCCTCGGTAGTGGCTACACCTTC	CASSLVGLGSGYTF
-	TRBV27	TRBJ2-3	TRBD2	TGTGCCAGCAGTTTAAGGGGACTAGCGGGGGGACCAGATACGCAGTATTTT	CASSLRGLAGGPDTQYF
-	TRBV5-6	TRBJ2-1	-	TGTGCCAGCAGCGACCCAGGAAGGGATGAGCAGTTCTTC	CASSDPGRDEQFF
many	TRBV29-1	TRBJ2-3	-	TGCAGCGTTGGCGGACAGATGGGGAGCACAGATACGCAGTATTTT	CSVGGQMGSTDTQYF
few	TRBV7-2	TRBJ1-1	-	TGTGCCAGCAGCTCCCGCCTTAGCCCTGAAGCTTTCTTT	CASSSRLSPEAFF
-	TRBV29-1	TRBJ1-4	-	TGCAGCGTTGAAGTTCAGGCGGATGAAAAACTGTTTTTT	CSVEVQADEKLFF
-	TRBV20-1	TRBJ2-5	-	TGCAGTGCTAGAGATGAGGGGGTGACCCAGTACTTC	CSARDEGVTQYF
once	TRBV24-1	TRBJ2-2	-	TGTGCCACCAGCACCAGGGGCGACGGCACCGGGGAGCTGTTTTTT	CATSTRGDGTGELFF
few	TRBV25-1	TRBJ2-1	TRBD2	TGTGCCAGTTCGAGGCCGGGGGGGGGTGAGCAGTTCTTC	CASSRPGGGEQFF
-	TRBV7-9	TRBJ2-2	-	TGTGCCAGCAGCTTAGCTGGGGGACGCGCCGGGGAGCTGTTTTTT	CASSLAGGRAGELFF
-	TRBV28	TRBJ2-1	TRBD2	TGTGCCAGCAGAGCGGGAAGATACAATGAGCAGTTCTTC	CASRAGRYNEQFF
-	TRBV5-8	TRBJ2-7	-	TGTGCCAGCAGCCAACAGGGAGCCCACGAGCAGTACTTC	CASSQQGAHEQYF
-	TRBV5-1	TRBJ2-7	TRBD2	TGCGCCAGCAGCTCGCCTCTAGCGGGGGGGTCCGCCTACGAGCAGTACTTC	CASSSPLAGGSAYEQYF
-	TRBV9	TRBJ2-1	-	TGTGCCAGCAGCGTAACAGGGAGTCGGAATGAGCAGTTCTTC	CASSVTGSRNEQFF
few	TRBV5-5	TRBJ1-6	TRBD1	TGTGCCAGCAGCTTGGCAGGGGGACCCCGAGGTAATTCACCCCTCCACTTT	CASSLAGGPRGNSPLHF
-	TRBV7-6	TRBJ1-6	TRBD1	TGTGCCAGCAGCTTAATGAACAGGGGGCTCGATTCACCCCTCCACTTT	CASSLMNRGLDSPLHF
few	TRBV12-3/TRBV12-4	TRBJ2-3	-	TGTGCCAGCAGTTACGAGGGCCCAGATACGCAGTATTTT	CASSYEGPDTQYF
many	TRBV7-9	TRBJ2-2	-	TGTGCCAGCAGCTTATTGGCAGCAAGGATAACCGGGGAGCTGTTTTTT	CASSLLAARITGELFF
few	TRBV12-3/TRBV12-4	TRBJ2-7	TRBD2	TGTGCCAGCAGTTTTACTAGCGGGGACGAGCAGTACTTC	CASSFTSGDEQYF
few	TRBV7-8	TRBJ2-7	-	TGTGCCAGCAGGAGGATGGGGGATGGGACCTACGAGCAGTACTTC	CASRRMGDGTYEQYF
-	TRBV20-1	TRBJ2-1	TRBD2	TGCAGTGTCGATAGCGGGGGGGCCTACAATGAGCAGTTCTTC	CSVDSGGAYNEQFF
few	TRBV20-1	TRBJ2-3	-	TGCAGTGCTAATCAATTGGATACGCAGTATTTT	CSANQLDTQYF
-	TRBV10-1	TRBJ2-7	-	TGCGCCAGCAGTGAGTCTATTCCCGGACAGAACTCCTACGAGCAGTACTTC	CASSESIPGQNSYEQYF
many	TRBV12-3/TRBV12-4	TRBJ2-7	-	TGTGCCAGCAGTTTCGGCACGGAGATATTATCCTACGAGCAGTACTTC	CASSFGTEILSYEQYF
-	TRBV3-1	TRBJ2-5	TRBD2	TGTGCCAGCGGTGCGGGAGTACAAGAGACCCAGTACTTC	CASGAGVQETQYF
few	TRBV10-3	TRBJ2-4	TRBD1	TGTGCCATCAGCCCCACAGGGGCCGGAAACATTCAGTACTTC	CAISPTGAGNIQYF
few	TRBV20-1	TRBJ2-3	-	TGCAGTGCTAGACCTCCGTCTCCAGATACGCAGTATTTT	CSARPPSPDTQYF
-	TRBV27	TRBJ1-2	-	TGTGCCAGCAGTCGTACCTTAATTGACAGGCTAACCTATGGCTACACCTTC	CASSRTLIDRLTYGYTF
many	TRBV20-1	TRBJ2-5	-	TGCAGTGCTAGAAGGGGGAGCGGGGAGACCCAGTACTTC	CSARRGSGETQYF
-	TRBV29-1	TRBJ2-5	-	TGCAGCGTTGGCCTTGGGACTCAAGAGACCCAGTACTTC	CSVGLGTQETQYF
-	TRBV18	TRBJ2-7	-	TGTGCCAGCTCACCACCCACAGGGTCGTCCTACGAGCAGTACTTC	CASSPPTGSSYEQYF
few	TRBV5-5	TRBJ1-5	-	TGTGCCAGCAGCTCCACCGTCCAGGCGTATCAGCCCCAGCATTTT	CASSSTVQAYQPQHF